This is a list of T cell receptor beta chains from one sample in a study of T cell responses to AZD1222 COVID-19 vaccine. TCRdb's copy holds only in-frame clones and misses some; the assay was immunoSEQ multiplex PCR. The data hold over 150,000 clones, with around 90% observed a single time. The sequenced sample was peripheral blood, obtained on day 0 of AZD1222 vaccination. Receptor source: an adult in good health. CDR3s include the opening cysteine and the closing phenylalanine or tryptophan. A D gene is named only where the DNA matches it firmly. Not all rows give a size; the values are once, few, many and, for expanded clones, a class.

v_call	j_call	d_call	clone_size	cdr3_nt	cdr3_aa
TRBV28	TRBJ2-3	TRBD2	-	TGTGCCAGCAGCCATAGCGGGAGGAGCACAGATACGCAGTATTTT	CASSHSGRSTDTQYF
TRBV19	TRBJ2-7	TRBD2	-	TGTGCCAGTAGTATCAGCCGGGAGGCATCTTTCTACGAGCAGTACTTC	CASSISREASFYEQYF
TRBV18	TRBJ1-3	-	-	TGTGCCAGCTCACGGACGGGATTTGGAGACACCATATATTTT	CASSRTGFGDTIYF
TRBV12-3/TRBV12-4	TRBJ2-1	-	-	TGTGCCAGCAGCTGGTACAATGAGCAGTTCTTC	CASSWYNEQFF
TRBV27	TRBJ1-5	TRBD1	once	TGTGCCAGCAGTTGGACAGGCTCTAGCAATCAGCCCCAGCATTTT	CASSWTGSSNQPQHF
TRBV27	TRBJ2-2	-	-	TGTGCCACCTCGAACACCGGGGAGCTGTTTTTT	CATSNTGELFF
TRBV29-1	TRBJ1-1	TRBD1	few	TGCAGCGTTGATGGCGGACAGGGAACAACTGAAGCTTTCTTT	CSVDGGQGTTEAFF
TRBV3-1/TRBV3-2	TRBJ2-7	TRBD1	-	TGTGCCAGTGGACAGGGGACCTACGAGCAGTACTTC	CASGQGTYEQYF
TRBV28	TRBJ2-7	TRBD2	-	TGTGCCAGCTGTAAACTAGCGGGAGTGTACGAGCAGTACTTC	CASCKLAGVYEQYF
TRBV5-8	TRBJ1-5	TRBD1	-	TGTGCCAGCAGCCGGGACAGGGGGTACCCCCAGCATTTT	CASSRDRGYPQHF
TRBV29-1	TRBJ2-1	TRBD2	-	TGCAGCTCCACGACTGGCGGGAGGGCATCTGAGCAGTTCTTC	CSSTTGGRASEQFF
TRBV5-5	TRBJ2-7	-	once	TGTGCCAGCAGCAGGCAGGGGTACGAGCAGTACTTC	CASSRQGYEQYF
TRBV5-1	TRBJ2-2	TRBD2	-	TGCGCCAGCAGAGATAGCGGGGGCCGGTACGGGGAGCTGTTTTTT	CASRDSGGRYGELFF
TRBV10-2	TRBJ2-4	TRBD2	-	TGCGCCAGCAGTCGCCCCGGGACTAGCGGGAGTATAGCCAAAAACATTCAGTACTTC	CASSRPGTSGSIAKNIQYF
TRBV6-2/TRBV6-3	TRBJ2-7	TRBD2	-	TGTGCCAGCAGTCTTTTAGCGGGAGCAAGGAACGAGCAGTACTTC	CASSLLAGARNEQYF
TRBV5-1	TRBJ1-1	-	once	TGCGCCAGCAGCCCGGACGGGGGGAACACTGAAGCTTTCTTT	CASSPDGGNTEAFF
TRBV19	TRBJ2-3	TRBD2	-	TGTGCCAGTAGTCATGGACTAGCGGGACCTGAGGATACGCAGTATTTT	CASSHGLAGPEDTQYF
TRBV5-1	TRBJ1-1	-	-	TGCGCCAGCACCCTCAGGGGTGCGAACACTGAAGCTTTCTTT	CASTLRGANTEAFF
TRBV6-5	TRBJ2-5	-	-	TGTGCCAGCGGGGTCGGGGCGGGGCAAGAGACCCAGTACTTC	CASGVGAGQETQYF
TRBV6-6	TRBJ1-5	-	-	TGTGCCAGCAGTTACTGGGGGAGCAATCAGCCCCAGCATTTT	CASSYWGSNQPQHF
TRBV29-1	TRBJ2-7	-	once	TGCAGCGTTATCCCGCTGGGGTCCTCCTACGAGCAGTACTTC	CSVIPLGSSYEQYF
TRBV5-1	TRBJ2-1	-	few	TGCGCCAGCAGTGGGGTAGCCTACAATGAGCAGTTCTTC	CASSGVAYNEQFF
TRBV12-3/TRBV12-4	TRBJ2-7	-	-	TGTGCCAGCAGTTTCACTCCCTCCTACGAGCAGTACTTC	CASSFTPSYEQYF
TRBV28	TRBJ1-2	TRBD1	-	TGTGCCAGCAGTTCGGGGGACAGGGGCAACTATGGCTACACCTTC	CASSSGDRGNYGYTF
TRBV7-3	TRBJ2-7	-	-	TGTGCCAGCAGCTTAACAGGGGGTCGGGGCTACGAGCAGTACTTC	CASSLTGGRGYEQYF
TRBV30	TRBJ1-2	-	-	TGTGCCTACGGACGGAATGGCTACACCTTC	CAYGRNGYTF
TRBV7-2	TRBJ2-3	TRBD2	-	TGTGCCAGCAGCTCGGCTAGCGGGAGGCCCTCCATGTATACGCAGTATTTT	CASSSASGRPSMYTQYF
TRBV24-1	TRBJ2-5	-	-	TGTGCCACCAGTGATCCCTCCCCCTATGCCGAGACCCAGTACTTC	CATSDPSPYAETQYF
TRBV27	TRBJ1-4	-	-	TGTGCCAGCAGTTCGCAGGCGACAGCGACAAGCGAACTGTTTTTT	CASSSQATATSELFF
TRBV6-5	TRBJ2-1	-	-	TGTGCCAGCAGTTTTACAACGGGAGCTAGGAATGAGCAGTTCTTC	CASSFTTGARNEQFF
TRBV5-5	TRBJ2-7	-	-	TGTGCCAGCAGCTATGATTCGGGTGACGAGCAGTACTTC	CASSYDSGDEQYF
TRBV6-5	TRBJ1-1	TRBD1	-	TGTGCCAGCAGCGGACAGGGAACTGAAGCTTTCTTT	CASSGQGTEAFF
TRBV4-1	TRBJ2-1	TRBD2	-	TGCGCCAGCAGCCCCCAAGGACTAGCGGGAGGGCCGAAGTCCTACAATGAGCAGTTCTTC	CASSPQGLAGGPKSYNEQFF
TRBV19	TRBJ2-7	-	-	TGTGCCAGTAGTATACCCAGGGCTAGCCCTAACTCCTACGAGCAGTACTTC	CASSIPRASPNSYEQYF
TRBV20-1	TRBJ1-2	TRBD1	few	TGCAGTGCTAGTCCAGGGGGCTACGGCTACACCTTC	CSASPGGYGYTF
TRBV7-3	TRBJ2-1	-	-	TGTGCCAGCAGCTCGCCGGGGGCGCGGGACAATGAGCAGTTCTTC	CASSSPGARDNEQFF
TRBV19	TRBJ2-3	TRBD2	-	TGTGCCAGTAGTATGTTAGCGGGAGTGGCAGATACGCAGTATTTT	CASSMLAGVADTQYF
TRBV7-9	TRBJ1-1	-	-	TGTGCCAGCAGTTATCCCGGGACCCCAGAACCTGAAGCTTTCTTT	CASSYPGTPEPEAFF
TRBV5-6	TRBJ2-7	TRBD2	-	TGTGCCAGCAGCACAGGGACTAGCGGAAACTACGAGCAGTACTTC	CASSTGTSGNYEQYF
TRBV2	TRBJ2-7	-	-	TGTGCCAGCAGTGAAGGCGGGGTCGAGCAGTACTTC	CASSEGGVEQYF
TRBV19	TRBJ2-6	-	-	TGTGCCAGTAGCTTACCAGGGTCTGGGGCCAACGTCCTGACTTTC	CASSLPGSGANVLTF
TRBV30	TRBJ2-7	-	-	TGTGCCTGGGGCGGCGGGAAAGCCTACGAGCAGTACTTC	CAWGGGKAYEQYF
TRBV19	TRBJ2-1	-	-	TGTGCCAGTAGGGCTACCTCGCCGTACAATGAGCAGTTCTTC	CASRATSPYNEQFF
TRBV7-2	TRBJ2-3	-	-	TGTGCCAGCAGCTTAGCGAGGGGTAGCGCGGCGGATACGCAGTATTTT	CASSLARGSAADTQYF
TRBV19	TRBJ1-2	-	once	TGTGCCAGTAGTATCTCAAACCCGGTCAGATGGGATGGCTACACCTTC	CASSISNPVRWDGYTF
TRBV6-5	TRBJ2-1	-	-	TGTGCCAGCAGTCGACGTGTGGACAATGAGCAGTTCTTC	CASSRRVDNEQFF
TRBV28	TRBJ2-2	TRBD1	few	TGTGCCACCTCCATCCCTAGGGGACAGGGCAGGGACACCGGGGAGCTGTTTTTT	CATSIPRGQGRDTGELFF
TRBV5-1	TRBJ2-6	-	-	TGCGCCAGCAGCTTGGATCGGGGGTCTGGGGCCAACGTCCTGACTTTC	CASSLDRGSGANVLTF
TRBV19	TRBJ1-3	-	-	TGTGCCAGCCAAATACAGGGTATTGCTGGAGGAAACACCATATATTTT	CASQIQGIAGGNTIYF
TRBV19	TRBJ2-3	TRBD1	-	TGTGCCAGTAGCCAGGGACAGGGGCATGCAGATACGCAGTATTTT	CASSQGQGHADTQYF
TRBV11-2	TRBJ2-3	-	-	TGTGCCAGCAGCGGCAGGGGGGCGTCTGGCACAGATACGCAGTATTTT	CASSGRGASGTDTQYF
TRBV27	TRBJ1-2	-	-	TGTGCCAGCAGTCCACCTGGTCGGGCCTGGGGGGCTTCGGGCTACACCTTC	CASSPPGRAWGASGYTF
TRBV15	TRBJ1-3	-	-	TGTGCCACCAGCAGAGATGCCGCCGCCTCTGGAAACACCATATATTTT	CATSRDAAASGNTIYF
TRBV28	TRBJ1-1	TRBD1	once	TGTGCCAGCAGTTCGCACCCCGGGACAGGGGCGCCCACTGAAGCTTTCTTT	CASSSHPGTGAPTEAFF